This T cell receptor (beta chain) was found in a study of CD8+ T cells in alopecia areata. Extracted from the samples, RNA was reverse transcribed into cDNA to serve as the sequencing template. Clones were sequenced by immunoSEQ multiplex PCR, and TCRdb holds only the in-frame ones, with some missing. The table includes about 140,000 clones, about 88% detected once. Treatment specified: oral pan-JAK inhibitor, 5-10 mg twice daily. Lesional scalp punch biopsies and peripheral blood came from alopecia areata patients. Specimen: CD8+ T cells sorted from blood, collected at week 4, from a patient treated with tofacitinib. The sequence was obtained from a human donor with alopecia areata.

This CDR3 reads CASSWGPPYGYTF. CDR3 DNA: TGTGCCAGCAGCTGGGGACCGCCGTATGGCTACACCTTC. V and J are TRBV7-3 and TRBJ1-2, with D possibly matching TRBD1 (5 bases). V shed 4 bases and J shed 5 bases, with 11 bases lying between them. This CDR3 is 13 amino acids long. The germline V gene encodes CDR1 SGHTA and CDR2 FQGTGA.